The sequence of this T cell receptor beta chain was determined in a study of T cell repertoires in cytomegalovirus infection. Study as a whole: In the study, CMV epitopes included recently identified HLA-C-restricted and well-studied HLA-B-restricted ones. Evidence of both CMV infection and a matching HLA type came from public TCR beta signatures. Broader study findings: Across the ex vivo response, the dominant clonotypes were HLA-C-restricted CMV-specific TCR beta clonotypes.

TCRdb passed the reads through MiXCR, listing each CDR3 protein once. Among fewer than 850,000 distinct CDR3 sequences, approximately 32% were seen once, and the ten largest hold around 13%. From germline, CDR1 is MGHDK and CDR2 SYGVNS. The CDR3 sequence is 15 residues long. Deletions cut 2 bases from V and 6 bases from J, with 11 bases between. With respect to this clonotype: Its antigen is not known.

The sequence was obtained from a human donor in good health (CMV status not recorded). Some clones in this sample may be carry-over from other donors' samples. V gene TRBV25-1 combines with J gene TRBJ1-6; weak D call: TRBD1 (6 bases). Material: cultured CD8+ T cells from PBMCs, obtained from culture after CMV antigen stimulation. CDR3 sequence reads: CASSERGGSNSPLHF. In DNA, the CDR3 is TGTGCCAGCAGTGAAAGAGGGGGGAGTAATTCACCCCTCCACTTT. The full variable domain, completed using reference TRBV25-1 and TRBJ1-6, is EADIYQTPRYLVIGTGKKITLECSQTMGHDKMYWYQQDPGMELHLIHYSYGVNSTEKGDLSSESTVSRIRTEHFPLTLESARPSHTSQYLCASSERGGSNSPLHFGNGTRLTVT.